The 13 T cell receptor beta chains presented below share a single source sample, sequenced in a study of T cell repertoires in cytomegalovirus infection. TCRdb passed the reads through MiXCR, listing each CDR3 protein once. This table has about 230,000 distinct CDR3 sequences, approximately 22% appearing once. The specimen was CD8+ T cells from PBMCs. All receptors come from a human donor in good health (CMV status not recorded). Some clones in this sample may be carry-over from other donors' samples.

This clonotype was observed a few times. The chain employs TRBV27 and TRBJ1-5; perhaps TRBD1 as D (5 bases). Germline assignment: CDR1 MNHEY and CDR2 SMNVEV (reference sequence). The CDR3 extends over 14 amino acids. The V end was cut by 1 base, the J end by 5 bases, with 9 bases between. The CDR3 here is CASSLYLTDQPQHF. DNA of the CDR3: TGTGCCAGCAGTTTATACCTGACAGATCAGCCCCAGCATTTT.

The chain couples TRBV19 to TRBJ2-7; D uncertain. Trimming pared 4 bases from V and 3 bases from J, leaving 16 bases between. Germline CDR1 reads LNHDA; CDR2 reads SQIVND (reference sequence). This CDR3 region has 15 residues. CDR3 sequence (DNA): TGTGCCAGTAGTACCACGAGTGGGTCCGACTACGAGCAGTACTTC. Amino acids: CASSTTSGSDYEQYF.

The V gene is TRBV27, the J gene TRBJ2-3; 8 bases are shared with TRBD2. Per germline, CDR1 MNHEY and CDR2 SMNVEV (reference sequence). V shed 0 bases, J shed 5 bases, and the junction held 4 bases outside the gene matches. CDR3 size: 15 residues. CDR3 nucleotide sequence: TGTGCCAGCAGTTTATCCGGGGGGGCTGTAGATACGCAGTATTTT. This sequence encodes CASSLSGGAVDTQYF.

This clonotype has more than one count but fewer than ten. J is TRBJ2-2 and V is TRBV2; D is unclear. Germline V gene data show CDR1 as SNHLY and CDR2 as FYNNEI. With 3 bases removed from V and 7 bases from J, the gap between germline ends came to 9 bases. This CDR3 comprises 13 residues. CDR3 coding DNA: TGTGCCAGCAGTGATTCCAGCTTCGGGGAGCTGTTTTTT. Protein: CASSDSSFGELFF.

The CDR3 sequence: CASSLSRGTDTQYF. CDR3 nucleotides: TGTGCCAGCAGTTTAAGTAGGGGCACAGATACGCAGTATTTT. The chain links TRBV27 to TRBJ2-3, with D unresolved. Trimming removed 2 bases at V and 1 base at J, with 7 bases between. The germline CDR1 and CDR2 sequences are MNHEY and SMNVEV (reference sequence). This CDR3 comprises 14 residues.

This clonotype was observed a few times. The chain couples TRBV5-1 to TRBJ2-3; TRBD2 matches 9 bases. The CDR3 spans 13 residues. Germline CDR1 reads SGHRS; CDR2 reads YFSETQ. The CDR3 DNA reads as TGCGCTGTAGCGGGGGCGGAAACAGATACGCAGTATTTT. This encodes CAVAGAETDTQYF.

In this sample, this clonotype turned up many times. The rearrangement uses TRBV6-1 and TRBJ2-1, with D possibly being TRBD2 (6 bases). The CDR3 is 14 residues long. Germline-derived CDR1 and CDR2 are MNHNS and SASEGT. V lost 6 bases, J lost 1 base, and 10 bases lay in between. CDR3 coding DNA: TGTGCCAGCAGACGGAGGGGATCCTACAATGAGCAGTTCTTC. Its protein is CASRRRGSYNEQFF.

The rearrangement uses TRBV28 and TRBJ2-2, with D uncertain. The CDR3 is 16 residues long. Trimming removed 6 bases from V and 6 bases from J, with 20 bases in between. CDR1 is MDHEN, CDR2 SYDVKM, per germline. The CDR3: CASSTRFELRSGELFF. The DNA for the CDR3 is TGTGCCAGCAGCACCCGCTTCGAATTGAGATCCGGGGAGCTGTTTTTT. Looking up the rest from reference TRBV28 and TRBJ2-2 gives the full variable domain: DVKVTQSSRYLVKRTGEKVFLECVQDMDHENMFWYRQDPGLGLRLIYFSYDVKMKEKGDIPEGYSVSREKKERFSLILESASTNQTSMYLCASSTRFELRSGELFFGEGSRLTVL.

Details on this clonotype: This may be a read error: a much more frequent sequence differs by one nucleotide. The V call is TRBV7-4, the J call TRBJ2-7; D is undetermined. V was trimmed by 4 bases and J by 1 base, leaving 11 bases between them. This CDR3 is built from 14 residues. CDR1 SGHVT and CDR2 SQSDAQ come from the germline V gene. Here the CDR3 reads CASSSISDSYEQYF. CDR3 sequence (DNA): TGTGCCAGCAGCTCCATCTCGGATTCCTACGAGCAGTACTTC.

This clonotype was seen repeatedly, ten times or more. This chain connects TRBV7-9 to TRBJ1-2; no definite D call. The germline gives CDR1 SEHNR, CDR2 FQNEAQ (reference sequence). The V gene lost 5 bases and the J gene lost 4 bases, with 17 bases spanning the gap. This CDR3 is built from 15 residues. The CDR3 region is CASSPSPNKGYGYTF. The CDR3 DNA follows: TGTGCCAGCAGCCCCAGTCCCAACAAGGGCTATGGCTACACCTTC.

By frequency in the sample, this clonotype is medium-sized. The chain has TRBV20-1 and TRBJ1-1; TRBD1 is a possible D gene (5 bases). V lost 6 bases, J lost 2 bases, and 16 bases lay in between. The CDR3 is made up of 14 amino acids. In germline, CDR1 is DFQATT, CDR2 SNEGSKA (reference sequence). Here the CDR3 DNA reads TGCAGTGCCCCTGTGGGGAGGGGAAACACTGAAGCTTTCTTT. It yields the protein CSAPVGRGNTEAFF.

Only a few counts were recorded for this clonotype. The chain carries TRBV20-1 and TRBJ2-7; TRBD2 is a possible D gene (5 bases). This CDR3 region has 15 residues. CDR1 and CDR2 (germline): DFQATT, SNEGSKA (reference sequence). Deletions cut 1 base from V and 4 bases from J, with 17 bases between. CDR3 bases: TGCAGTGCTAGAGTAGCGCCGAAGGCGATTTACGAGCAGTACTTC. Its translation is CSARVAPKAIYEQYF.

In this sample, this clonotype turned up a few times. The chain recombines TRBV20-1 with TRBJ2-7; possible D gene TRBD1, 6 bases. From germline, CDR1 is DFQATT and CDR2 SNEGSKA (reference sequence). V shed 3 bases and J shed 2 bases, with 20 bases lying between them. This CDR3 contains 16 residues. The CDR3 is CSARGFGTPGPYEQYF. DNA of the CDR3: TGCAGTGCTAGGGGTTTCGGGACACCCGGCCCCTACGAGCAGTACTTC.